The rows below give T cell receptor beta chains drawn from one sample of a study of STAT5B mutations in CD4+ large granular lymphocyte leukemia. The assay was immunoSEQ multiplex PCR, and TCRdb's table has in-frame clones only and misses some. The profile shows 31,000 or so clones, approximately 88% of them singletons. Material: CD4+ T cells from blood buffy coats. The source is a human donor in good health. CDR3s include the opening cysteine and the closing phenylalanine or tryptophan. Each record gives: D gene, J gene, clone size, V gene, CDR3 protein, CDR3 DNA. D genes are given only for firm matches. Clone size, where shown, is once, few, many, or a class for clones that have expanded.

d_call: .
j_call: TRBJ2-7
clone_size: once
v_call: TRBV2
cdr3_aa: CARRRGVAPYEQYF
cdr3_nt: TGTGCCAGACGAAGGGGGGTCGCGCCCTACGAGCAGTACTTC

d_call: .
j_call: TRBJ2-7
clone_size: .
v_call: TRBV4-1
cdr3_aa: CASSQVDRWVRSSYEQYF
cdr3_nt: TGCGCCAGCAGCCAAGTGGATCGGTGGGTCAGGAGCTCCTACGAGCAGTACTTC

d_call: .
j_call: TRBJ2-5
clone_size: .
v_call: TRBV6-5
cdr3_aa: CASSYLGLTGEGTQYF
cdr3_nt: TGTGCCAGCAGTTACCTGGGTTTGACAGGGGAGGGGACCCAGTACTTC

d_call: .
j_call: TRBJ1-1
clone_size: .
v_call: TRBV28
cdr3_aa: CASSPWGSLINTEAFF
cdr3_nt: TGTGCCAGCAGCCCCTGGGGGTCCTTAATAAACACTGAAGCTTTCTTT

d_call: TRBD1
j_call: TRBJ2-5
clone_size: .
v_call: TRBV10-3
cdr3_aa: CAISDRGDRGRETQYF
cdr3_nt: TGTGCCATCAGTGACCGCGGCGACAGGGGTCGAGAGACCCAGTACTTC

d_call: TRBD2
j_call: TRBJ2-7
clone_size: .
v_call: TRBV30
cdr3_aa: CAWSPPRGESYEQYF
cdr3_nt: TGTGCCTGGAGTCCCCCGCGGGGGGAGTCCTACGAGCAGTACTTC

d_call: .
j_call: TRBJ1-4
clone_size: .
v_call: TRBV5-1
cdr3_aa: CASSLAQGTNEKLFF
cdr3_nt: TGCGCCAGCAGCTTGGCTCAGGGGACTAATGAAAAACTGTTTTTT

d_call: .
j_call: TRBJ2-5
clone_size: .
v_call: TRBV11-2
cdr3_aa: CASSLLGYREETQYF
cdr3_nt: TGTGCCAGCAGCCTCCTCGGATACAGGGAAGAGACCCAGTACTTC

d_call: .
j_call: TRBJ2-7
clone_size: once
v_call: TRBV28
cdr3_aa: CASSSQGTLGHEQYF
cdr3_nt: TGTGCCAGCAGCTCCCAAGGGACCCTGGGCCACGAGCAGTACTTC

d_call: TRBD1
j_call: TRBJ1-5
clone_size: once
v_call: TRBV5-5
cdr3_aa: CASSDRERNQPQHF
cdr3_nt: TGTGCCAGCAGCGACAGGGAAAGGAATCAGCCCCAGCATTTT

d_call: .
j_call: TRBJ2-7
clone_size: .
v_call: TRBV7-2
cdr3_aa: CASSLAYGRGAYEQYF
cdr3_nt: TGTGCCAGCAGCTTAGCGTACGGTCGCGGGGCCTACGAGCAGTACTTC

d_call: TRBD2
j_call: TRBJ2-1
clone_size: .
v_call: TRBV7-8
cdr3_aa: CASSSRLAGGPNEQFF
cdr3_nt: TGTGCCAGCAGCTCACGACTAGCGGGAGGCCCCAATGAGCAGTTCTTC

d_call: .
j_call: TRBJ2-6
clone_size: .
v_call: TRBV11-3
cdr3_aa: CASSLGASPQGANVLTF
cdr3_nt: TGTGCCAGCAGCTTAGGCGCCTCCCCTCAGGGGGCCAACGTCCTGACTTTC

d_call: TRBD1
j_call: TRBJ1-5
clone_size: .
v_call: TRBV6-5
cdr3_aa: CASSKQGYQPQHF
cdr3_nt: TGTGCCAGCAGTAAACAGGGGTATCAGCCCCAGCATTTT

d_call: .
j_call: TRBJ2-3
clone_size: .
v_call: TRBV5-1
cdr3_aa: CASSLTDSTDTQYF
cdr3_nt: TGCGCCAGCAGCTTAACGGATAGCACAGATACGCAGTATTTT

d_call: TRBD1
j_call: TRBJ1-2
clone_size: few
v_call: TRBV28
cdr3_aa: CASSLSTQGVYGYTF
cdr3_nt: TGTGCCAGCAGTTTATCCACACAGGGGGTCTATGGCTACACCTTC

d_call: .
j_call: TRBJ2-3
clone_size: .
v_call: TRBV4-2
cdr3_aa: CASSQERGYTDTQYF
cdr3_nt: TGTGCCAGCAGCCAAGAGCGGGGCTACACAGATACGCAGTATTTT

d_call: TRBD2
j_call: TRBJ2-1
clone_size: .
v_call: TRBV4-1
cdr3_aa: CASSQDFPLAGNNEQFF
cdr3_nt: TGCGCCAGCAGCCAAGATTTCCCCCTAGCGGGAAACAATGAGCAGTTCTTC

d_call: .
j_call: TRBJ2-3
clone_size: .
v_call: TRBV11-2
cdr3_aa: CASSLGSSAGTQYF
cdr3_nt: TGTGCCAGCAGCTTAGGTTCTAGCGCAGGTACGCAGTATTTT

d_call: .
j_call: TRBJ2-3
clone_size: .
v_call: TRBV7-9
cdr3_aa: CASSSVPPESTDTQYF
cdr3_nt: TGTGCCAGCAGCAGTGTCCCTCCGGAAAGCACAGATACGCAGTATTTT

d_call: .
j_call: TRBJ2-3
clone_size: .
v_call: TRBV7-9
cdr3_aa: CASSLGTVTQYF
cdr3_nt: TGTGCCAGCAGCTTAGGAACAGTTACGCAGTATTTT

d_call: .
j_call: TRBJ1-4
clone_size: .
v_call: TRBV10-1
cdr3_aa: CASSESGDGEKLFF
cdr3_nt: TGCGCCAGCAGTGAATCTGGGGATGGAGAAAAACTGTTTTTT

d_call: TRBD1
j_call: TRBJ1-1
clone_size: .
v_call: TRBV10-1
cdr3_aa: CASSWGTGENTEAFF
cdr3_nt: TGCGCCAGCAGTTGGGGGACAGGGGAAAACACTGAAGCTTTCTTT

d_call: .
j_call: TRBJ1-4
clone_size: once
v_call: TRBV5-1
cdr3_aa: CASSLERAGPGGIEKLFF
cdr3_nt: TGCGCCAGCAGCTTGGAAAGGGCAGGGCCCGGGGGGATCGAAAAACTGTTTTTT

d_call: TRBD1
j_call: TRBJ2-3
clone_size: .
v_call: TRBV5-5
cdr3_aa: CASSFRTGEVTQYF
cdr3_nt: TGTGCCAGCAGCTTCCGGACAGGGGAGGTTACGCAGTATTTT

d_call: TRBD2
j_call: TRBJ2-7
clone_size: .
v_call: TRBV6-5
cdr3_aa: CASGYSLAANFYEQYF
cdr3_nt: TGTGCCAGCGGTTACTCGCTAGCGGCGAATTTCTACGAGCAGTACTTC